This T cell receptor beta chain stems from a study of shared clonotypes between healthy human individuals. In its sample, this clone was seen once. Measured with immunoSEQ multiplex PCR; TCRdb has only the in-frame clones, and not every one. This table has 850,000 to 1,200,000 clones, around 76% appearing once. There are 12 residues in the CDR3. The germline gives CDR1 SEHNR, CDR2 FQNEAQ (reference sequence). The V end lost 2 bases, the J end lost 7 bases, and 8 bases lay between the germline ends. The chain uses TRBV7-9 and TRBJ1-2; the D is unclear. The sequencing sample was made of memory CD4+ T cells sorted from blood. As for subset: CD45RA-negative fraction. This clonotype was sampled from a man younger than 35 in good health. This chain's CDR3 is CASSLNWSGYTF. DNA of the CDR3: TGTGCCAGCAGCTTAAATTGGAGTGGCTACACCTTC.